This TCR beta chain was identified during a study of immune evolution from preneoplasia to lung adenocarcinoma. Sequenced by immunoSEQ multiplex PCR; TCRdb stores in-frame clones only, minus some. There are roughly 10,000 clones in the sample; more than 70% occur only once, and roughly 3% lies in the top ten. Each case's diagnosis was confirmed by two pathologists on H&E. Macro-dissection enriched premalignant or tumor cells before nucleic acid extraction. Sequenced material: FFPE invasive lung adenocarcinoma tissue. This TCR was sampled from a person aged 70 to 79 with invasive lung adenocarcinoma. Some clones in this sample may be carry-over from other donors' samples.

The chain's CDR3 is CASSLRGPNTEAFF. The CDR3 region has the DNA TGTGCCAGCAGCTTGCGAGGGCCGAACACTGAAGCTTTCTTT. This chain links TRBV5-8 with TRBJ1-1, with D unclear. V lost 1 base and J 1 base, leaving 8 bases between the germline ends. CDR1 and CDR2 (germline): SGHTS, YDEGEE. This CDR3 comprises 14 residues.